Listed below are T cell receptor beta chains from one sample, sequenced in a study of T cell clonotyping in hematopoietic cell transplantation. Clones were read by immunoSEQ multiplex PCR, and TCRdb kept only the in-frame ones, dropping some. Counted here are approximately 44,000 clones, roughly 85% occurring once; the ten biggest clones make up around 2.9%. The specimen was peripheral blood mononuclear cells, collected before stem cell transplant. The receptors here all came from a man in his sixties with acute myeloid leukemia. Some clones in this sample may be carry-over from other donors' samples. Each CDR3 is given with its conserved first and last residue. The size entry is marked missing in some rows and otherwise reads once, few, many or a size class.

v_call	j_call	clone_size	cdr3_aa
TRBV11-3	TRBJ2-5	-	CASSLGRGQETQYF
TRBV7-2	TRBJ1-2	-	CASSPSAGGGNRYTF
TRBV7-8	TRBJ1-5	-	CASSPYPGQTLPPQHF
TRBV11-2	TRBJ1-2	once	CASSPGQGVGYGYTF
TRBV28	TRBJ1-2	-	CASTTTGTGGSGYGYTF
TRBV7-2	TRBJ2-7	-	CASSLTGLGSYEQYF
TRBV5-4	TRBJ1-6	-	CASSTVDNSPLHF
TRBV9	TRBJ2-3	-	CASSVGLAGGNTDTQYF
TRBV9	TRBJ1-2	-	CASSVNRNYGYTF
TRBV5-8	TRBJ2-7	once	CAGGGGQTWTRSYEQYF
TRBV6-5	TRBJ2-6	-	CASSYSYTSGANVLTF
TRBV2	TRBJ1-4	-	CASSARVATNEKLFF
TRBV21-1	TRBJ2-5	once	CASSKGTRDRGGETQYF
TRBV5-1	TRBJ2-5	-	CASRVEQETQYF
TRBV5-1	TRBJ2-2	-	CASSLEASGDTGELFF
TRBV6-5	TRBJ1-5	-	CASSYSGGGNNQPQHF
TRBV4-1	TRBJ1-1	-	CASSQDRGVNTEAFF
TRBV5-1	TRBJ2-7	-	CASRLAGGLYEQYF
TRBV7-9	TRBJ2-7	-	CASSLRYEQYF
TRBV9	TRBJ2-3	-	CASSETGGADTQYF
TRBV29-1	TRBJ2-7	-	CSVDRAGTYEQYF
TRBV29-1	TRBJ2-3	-	CSVEKSAGGAGDTQYF
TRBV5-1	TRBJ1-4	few	CASSLDARRSEKLFF
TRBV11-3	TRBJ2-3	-	CASRRVGAGRGDTQYF
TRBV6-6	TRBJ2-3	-	CASRGGGTDTQYF
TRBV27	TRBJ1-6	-	CASSLGRRQSSYNSPLHF
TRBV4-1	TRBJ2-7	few	CASSQDWAGWSYEQYF
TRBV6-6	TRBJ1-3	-	CASSSRQEWGTIYF
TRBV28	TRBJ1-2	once	CASSSRTGAPYGYTF
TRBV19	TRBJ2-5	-	CASSIGGTGGGETQYF
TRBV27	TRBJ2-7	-	CASSLSPTLRDEQYF
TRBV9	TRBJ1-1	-	CASSARDGYMNTEAFF